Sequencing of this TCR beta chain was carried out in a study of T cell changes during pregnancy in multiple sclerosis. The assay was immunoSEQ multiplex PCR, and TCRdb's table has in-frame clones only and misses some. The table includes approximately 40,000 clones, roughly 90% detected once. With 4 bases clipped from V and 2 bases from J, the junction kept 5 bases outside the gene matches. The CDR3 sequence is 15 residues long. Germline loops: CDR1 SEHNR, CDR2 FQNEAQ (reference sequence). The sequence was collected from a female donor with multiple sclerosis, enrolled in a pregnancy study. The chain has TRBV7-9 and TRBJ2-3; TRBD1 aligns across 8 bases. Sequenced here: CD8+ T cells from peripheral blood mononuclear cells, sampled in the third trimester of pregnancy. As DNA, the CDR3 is TGTGCCAGCAGCTCAGGGGGCGCACACACAGATACGCAGTATTTT. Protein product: CASSSGGAHTDTQYF.